This T cell receptor beta chain was recorded in a study of regulatory T cells in long-lasting Graves disease. Study-wide results and limits: The study found TRBV28, TRBJ1-2 and TRBJ2-5 favored in persistent disease.

Arm-PCR of CDR3 regions and iRepertoire HTBI primers were used to build TCR beta libraries. TCRdb fed the multiplex PCR reads into MiXCR, producing one record per CDR3 protein. The sample lists roughly 250,000 distinct CDR3 sequences, 15% to 20% occurring once. Germline CDR1 and CDR2: MDHEN and SYDVKM. There are 14 residues in the CDR3. Unmatched junction bases numbered 5, after V lost 2 bases and J lost 5 bases. On this clonotype itself: No antigen is known for it.

Specified time point: newly diagnosed GD, antithyroid drugs for less than 3 months. The TCR library was prepared using RNA isolated from PBMCs. These data also featured in a second study, about T cells in Graves' hyperthyroidism and ophthalmopathy. That work states: In the blood, most expanded thyroid clonotypes above 0.001 appeared as well. Onset of ophthalmopathy came a median 6.5 months after the model predicted it.

V is TRBV28 and J is TRBJ2-7; 8 nucleotides line up with TRBD1. Sequences were derived from peripheral blood mononuclear cells (PBMCs), sampled at new diagnosis, from a patient treated with antithyroid drugs. The receptor was derived from a woman younger than 45 with Graves disease. DNA of the CDR3: TGTGCCAGCAGTTTAATGTCAGGGGGCGACGAGCAGTACTTC. It codes for CASSLMSGGDEQYF.